One sample yielded the 24 T cell receptor beta chains listed below, sequenced in a study of T-cell reconstitution after alpha-beta-depleted transplantation in children. Unique molecular identifiers tagged the TCRbeta library. MiXCR, applied by TCRdb to the PCR reads, yields one record per CDR3 protein. The sample lists 750,000 to 950,000 distinct CDR3 sequences; 15% to 20% were seen once. The sequences come from PBMCs, mostly from graft donor cells, collected 360 days after TCRalphabeta/CD19-depleted stem cell transplant. The receptor set was obtained from a male patient between 10 and 17 years old who had a stem cell transplant for acute lymphoblastic leukemia, so the T cells may come from the graft donor.

The chain links TRBV25-1 to TRBJ1-2; D call uncertain. This CDR3 is 15 amino acids long. In germline, CDR1 is MGHDK, CDR2 SYGVNS. V was trimmed by 4 bases and J by 2 bases, leaving 14 bases between them. CDR3 region: CASSVGPGGNYGYTF. The CDR3 DNA reads TGTGCCAGCAGTGTGGGCCCCGGCGGCAACTATGGCTACACCTTC.

The chain recombines TRBV7-3 with TRBJ2-2, with D tentatively TRBD2 (7 bases). Germline CDR1 and CDR2: SGHTA and FQGTGA. The CDR3 loop spans 19 amino acids. Trimming cost V 1 base and J 1 base, with 19 bases left between them. The CDR3 here is CASSLRGGLAVQNTGELFF. The DNA of the CDR3 is TGTGCCAGCAGCTTAAGAGGGGGGCTAGCGGTTCAGAACACCGGGGAGCTGTTTTTT. The full variable domain, in which reference TRBV7-3 and TRBJ2-2 provide the parts outside the CDR3, is GAGVSQTPSNKVTEKGKYVELRCDPISGHTALYWYRQSLGQGPEFLIYFQGTGAADDSGLPNDRFFAVRPEGSVSTLKIQRTERGDSAVYLCASSLRGGLAVQNTGELFFGEGSRLTVL.

This rearrangement joins TRBV2 to TRBJ2-7; weak D call: TRBD2 (6 bases). The CDR3 totals 14 residues. Germline V lookup: CDR1 SNHLY, CDR2 FYNNEI. CDR3 nucleotide sequence: TGTACCATCTGTTTTGGTGGGACTGGCTACGAGCAGTACTTC. It yields the protein CTICFGGTGYEQYF. Complete variable domain (other parts from reference TRBV2 and TRBJ2-7): EPEVTQTPSHQVTQMGQEVILRCVPISNHLYFYWYRQILGQKVEFLVSFYNNEISEKSEIFDDQFSVERPDGSNFTLKIRSTKLEDSAMYFCTICFGGTGYEQYFGPGTRLTVT.

This clonotype was recorded a few times. J is TRBJ2-7 and V is TRBV29-1; 8 positions match TRBD1. Looked up from germline, CDR1 is SQVTM and CDR2 is ANQGSEA. The junction had 3 bases not matched to a gene; V was cut back by 5 bases and J by 0 bases. The CDR3 runs 13 residues. CDR3 amino acids: CSVSTGGSYEQYF. The CDR3 DNA is TGCAGCGTTTCCACAGGGGGCTCCTACGAGCAGTACTTC.

There are a few counts of this clonotype. The rearrangement uses TRBV20-1 and TRBJ2-7, with D perhaps TRBD2 (6 bases). V lost 5 bases and J 2 bases, leaving 10 bases between the germline ends. The CDR3 covers 12 residues. CDR1 is DFQATT and CDR2 is SNEGSKA in the germline V gene (reference sequence). The CDR3 here is CSAGGVAYEQYF. The CDR3 DNA is TGCAGTGCTGGAGGGGTTGCCTACGAGCAGTACTTC.

V and J are TRBV7-2 and TRBJ2-1, with a weak D call TRBD2 (5 bases). The germline gives CDR1 SGHTA, CDR2 FQGNSA. This CDR3 has 15 residues. V lost 3 bases and J lost 8, with 17 bases in between. The DNA for the CDR3 is TGTGCCAGCAGCTTTCAGCAGCGAGGGTGGGATGAGCAGTTCTTC. Translated: CASSFQQRGWDEQFF.

This clonotype came up many times. The V gene is TRBV12-3 or TRBV12-4, the J gene TRBJ2-5, with D maybe TRBD2 (6 bases). The CDR3 covers 12 residues. Trimming removed 3 bases from V and 5 bases from J, with 7 bases in between. This chain's CDR3 is CASSFGRETQYF. CDR3 in DNA: TGTGCCAGCAGTTTTGGGAGGGAGACCCAGTACTTC.

This chain uses TRBV10-3 with TRBJ2-3; D may be TRBD1 (6 bases). This CDR3 region has 13 residues. V lost 2 bases and J 6 bases, leaving 9 bases between the germline ends. Germline CDR1 ENHRY, CDR2 SYGVKD. CDR3 sequence: CAISEPGDDTQYF. The DNA of the CDR3 is TGTGCCATCAGTGAGCCAGGGGACGATACGCAGTATTTT.

This clonotype was detected only a few times. The chain recombines TRBV5-1 with TRBJ2-1; 14 nucleotides align to TRBD2. CDR1 and CDR2 (germline): SGHRS, YFSETQ. The V gene end was trimmed by 4 bases and the J gene end by 0 bases; junction bases not matched to a gene: 3. There are 17 residues in the CDR3. The CDR3 sequence: CASSMGLAGASYNEQFF. The CDR3 DNA reads TGCGCCAGCAGCATGGGACTAGCGGGAGCCTCCTACAATGAGCAGTTCTTC.

This clonotype occurred a few times. The chain employs TRBV7-9 and TRBJ2-7, with D hard to call. The V gene's germline CDR1 is SEHNR and CDR2 FQNEAQ (reference sequence). V lost 1 base to trimming and J lost 1 base, with 11 bases between them. The CDR3 contains 15 residues. The CDR3 DNA reads as TGTGCCAGCAGCTTAGTGTTTGGTGAGTCCTACGAGCAGTACTTC. This codes for CASSLVFGESYEQYF. The full variable domain, in which reference TRBV7-9 and TRBJ2-7 provide the parts outside the CDR3, is DTGVSQNPRHKITKRGQNVTFRCDPISEHNRLYWYRQTLGQGPEFLTYFQNEAQLEKSRLLSDRFSAERPKGSFSTLEIQRTEQGDSAMYLCASSLVFGESYEQYFGPGTRLTVT.

The chain combines TRBV12-3 or TRBV12-4 with TRBJ2-7, with 7 positions matching TRBD2. V trimming: 7 bases; J trimming: 2 bases; junction bases outside the gene matches: 8. This CDR3 contains 14 residues. CDR3 sequence reads: CASTKTGGAYEQYF. The CDR3 nucleotides are TGTGCCAGCACTAAGACGGGAGGAGCCTACGAGCAGTACTTC.

This clonotype appeared many times. The chain has TRBV9 and TRBJ2-2, with TRBD2 identical over 11 bases. CDR3 length: 19 residues. CDR1 and CDR2 from the germline V gene are SGDLS and YYNGEE. V shed 3 bases and J 1 base; nucleotides not matched to a gene: 11. This CDR3 is CASSANPGLAVVNTGELFF. For the CDR3, the DNA is TGTGCCAGCAGCGCAAATCCGGGACTAGCGGTGGTGAACACCGGGGAGCTGTTTTTT. The variable domain in full, with the rest retrieved from reference TRBV9 and TRBJ2-2, is DSGVTQTPKHLITATGQRVTLRCSPRSGDLSVYWYQQSLDQGLQFLIQYYNGEERAKGNILERFSAQQFPDLHSELNLSSLELGDSALYFCASSANPGLAVVNTGELFFGEGSRLTVL.

This clonotype appeared a few times. The chain combines TRBV5-5 with TRBJ2-7; unclear D gene. The CDR3 length is 13 residues. Germline V gene lookup returns CDR1 SGHKS and CDR2 YYEKEE (reference sequence). Trimming took off 2 bases at V and 4 bases at J, with 10 bases between the two ends. CDR3 residues: CASSFGPPYEQYF. The CDR3 bases are TGTGCCAGCAGCTTCGGGCCCCCGTACGAGCAGTACTTC.

This clonotype has at least ten counts. J is TRBJ2-7 and V is TRBV10-3, with 9 bases aligning to TRBD1. The V segment lost 0 bases and the J segment 9 bases; nucleotides outside the gene matches: 9. The CDR3 contains 15 residues. Germline assignment: CDR1 ENHRY and CDR2 SYGVKD. The CDR3 bases are TGTGCCATCAGTGAGTCCGGACAGGGGCCCCTCGGGCAGTACTTC. Protein product: CAISESGQGPLGQYF.

The chain employs TRBV5-1 and TRBJ1-5; tentative D call: TRBD1 (5 bases). V was trimmed by 0 bases and J by 0 bases, leaving 7 bases between them. Germline assignment: CDR1 SGHRS and CDR2 YFSETQ. The CDR3 runs 15 residues. CDR3 sequence reads: CASSLGTLSNQPQHF. CDR3 sequence (DNA): TGCGCCAGCAGCTTGGGGACACTTAGCAATCAGCCCCAGCATTTT.

Only a few counts were recorded for this clonotype. This chain joins TRBV11-1 and TRBJ2-5; 7 nucleotides line up with TRBD2. V trimming: 7 bases; J trimming: 5 bases; junction bases outside the gene matches: 22. The CDR3 extends over 18 amino acids. Germline V gene lookup returns CDR1 SGHAT and CDR2 FQDESV (reference sequence). CDR3 sequence: CASMLSGLRPKMKETQYF. The CDR3 region has the DNA TGTGCCAGCATGCTCTCGGGACTACGCCCCAAGATGAAGGAGACCCAGTACTTC. The variable domain in full, with the rest retrieved from reference TRBV11-1 and TRBJ2-5, is EAEVAQSPRYKITEKSQAVAFWCDPISGHATLYWYRQILGQGPELLVQFQDESVVDDSQLPKDRFSAERLKGVDSTLKIQPAELGDSAMYLCASMLSGLRPKMKETQYFGPGTRLLVL.

The genes are TRBV7-9 and TRBJ2-5, with 7 bases that match TRBD2. CDR3 length: 15 amino acids. The V and J ends lost 4 bases and 5 bases, in that order; junction bases with no gene match: 10. The germline CDR1 and CDR2 sequences are SEHNR and FQNEAQ (reference sequence). CDR3 coding DNA: TGTGCCAGCAGCTCCGGGACTAAGGACTGGGAGACCCAGTACTTC. This sequence encodes CASSSGTKDWETQYF.

This clonotype appeared many times. The chain links TRBV5-1 to TRBJ2-3; 8 bases agree with TRBD2. The CDR3 loop spans 15 amino acids. CDR1 and CDR2 (germline): SGHRS, YFSETQ. With V trimmed by 3 bases and J by 2 bases, 5 bases remained unmatched. The CDR3: CASSSGTSYTDTQYF. The CDR3 DNA sequence: TGCGCCAGCAGCTCCGGGACTAGTTACACAGATACGCAGTATTTT.

The chain links TRBV2 to TRBJ2-1; either TRBD1 or TRBD2 may supply D (5 bases each). V lost 4 bases, J lost 4 bases, and 14 bases lay in between. The CDR3 has 15 residues. Germline loops: CDR1 SNHLY, CDR2 FYNNEI. Here the CDR3 reads CASSGRGRTYNEQFF. CDR3 coding DNA: TGTGCCAGCAGTGGTAGGGGACGGACTTACAATGAGCAGTTCTTC.

This clonotype showed up just a few times. V gene TRBV9 combines with J gene TRBJ2-7; D is perhaps TRBD2 (5 bases). Trimming left V 3 bases short and J 1 base short, with 11 bases between. The CDR3 runs 14 residues. In germline, CDR1 is SGDLS, CDR2 YYNGEE. The CDR3 DNA is TGTGCCAGCAGCGAACAGAGCGGATCCTACGAGCAGTACTTC. It specifies CASSEQSGSYEQYF. Full variable domain (rest looked up from reference TRBV9 and TRBJ2-7): DSGVTQTPKHLITATGQRVTLRCSPRSGDLSVYWYQQSLDQGLQFLIQYYNGEERAKGNILERFSAQQFPDLHSELNLSSLELGDSALYFCASSEQSGSYEQYFGPGTRLTVT.

Ten or more counts support this clonotype. This chain joins TRBV12-3 or TRBV12-4 and TRBJ1-2, with 7 bases identical to TRBD1. Trimming took 4 bases from V and 2 from J; bases not matched to a gene: 7. This CDR3 has 15 amino acids. CDR3 nucleotides: TGTGCCAGCAGTTCCGGACAGGCAGGGAACTATGGCTACACCTTC. It translates to CASSSGQAGNYGYTF.

V gene TRBV7-9 combines with J gene TRBJ2-7; a weak D match, TRBD2 (6 bases). Germline values: CDR1 SEHNR, CDR2 FQNEAQ (reference sequence). Trimming cost V 4 bases and J 4 bases, with 17 bases left between them. The CDR3 runs 15 residues. In nucleotides, the CDR3 is TGTGCCAGCAGCTCCACCCCGACTAGGACGTACGAGCAGTACTTC. Translating gives CASSSTPTRTYEQYF.

The chain employs TRBV12-5 and TRBJ2-5; D is ambiguous. This CDR3 contains 16 residues. Germline CDR1 and CDR2: LGHNT and FRNRAP. With 2 bases removed from V and 2 bases from J, the gap between germline ends came to 15 bases. CDR3 sequence (DNA): TGTGCTAGTGGTTTGTCCCTCTCTGCGGTTCAAGAGACCCAGTACTTC. Amino acid sequence: CASGLSLSAVQETQYF.

This clonotype was detected only a few times. The chain combines TRBV5-1 with TRBJ1-5; 8 positions match TRBD1. Germline V gene sequence: CDR1 SGHRS, CDR2 YFSETQ. This CDR3 region has 15 residues. V shed 4 bases, J shed 12 bases, and the junction held 15 bases outside the gene matches. The CDR3 reads CASSASSGTGEFQHF. CDR3 nucleotide sequence: TGCGCCAGCAGCGCGTCTTCGGGGACAGGCGAGTTCCAGCATTTT.